Listed below are T cell receptor beta chains from one sample, sequenced in a study of cytomegalovirus exposure and HLA in healthy donors. Some clones are missing from TCRdb's copy, which holds only in-frame ones; the method was immunoSEQ multiplex PCR. In the table there are about 100,000 clones, roughly 82% of which are singletons. Source material: PBMCs. The receptor set was obtained from a woman under 30 in good health and CMV-seronegative. CDR3s include the opening cysteine and the closing phenylalanine or tryptophan. Where a row states a size, it is once, few, many or the class of an expanded clone; other rows omit it.

>TRBJ2-7|13|NA|TRBV7-2
CASSLTETTEQYF
>TRBJ2-1|15|NA|TRBV15
CATIMKREGKNEQFF
>TRBJ2-7|15|NA|TRBV2
CASSRRRGDTYEQYF
>TRBJ1-5|13|NA|TRBV30
CAWEVKGDQPQHF
>TRBJ2-1|15|NA|TRBV18
CASSPGLGLWNEQFF
>TRBJ1-5|14|NA|TRBV6-5
CASRTGGSGQPQHF
>TRBJ1-6|19|NA|TRBV7-9
CASSALAGTVHTYNSPLHF
>TRBJ1-1|14|NA|TRBV27
CASSLGPRVTEAFF
>TRBJ1-2|15|NA|TRBV12-5
CAREGLRRGDYGYTF
>TRBJ1-1|16|NA|TRBV25-1
CASSEGADRMNTEAFF
>TRBJ2-7|14|NA|TRBV28
CASSLYSTNYEQYF
>TRBJ2-3|18|NA|TRBV25-1
CASSESRNGSGITDTQYF
>TRBJ2-7|14|NA|TRBV7-8
CASSLRGVSYEQYF
>TRBJ2-5|17|NA|TRBV28
CASSEGALAGARETQYF
>TRBJ1-5|11|NA|TRBV19
CASATGQPQHF
>TRBJ2-3|14|NA|TRBV2
CASSGLAGADTQYF
>TRBJ2-2|13|NA|TRBV30
CARGGPYTGELFF
>TRBJ2-7|18|once|TRBV7-3
CASSFRPGGTSGPYEQYF
>TRBJ1-1|20|NA|TRBV14
CASSQPQTRQGHGTNTEAFF
>TRBJ2-2|19|NA|TRBV29-1
CSVEDLPSGTNSNTGELFF
>TRBJ2-1|15|NA|TRBV9
CASSVGGRTYNEQFF
>TRBJ2-2|16|once|TRBV5-1
CASSHAVKAVTGELFF
>TRBJ2-3|16|NA|TRBV4-3
CASSQELASGTDTQYF
>TRBJ2-5|14|NA|TRBV7-2
CASSLSGAQETQYF
>TRBJ2-7|16|NA|TRBV6-6
CASRPATVGLTYEQYF
>TRBJ2-1|16|NA|TRBV7-2
CASSLLGQGGYNEQFF
>TRBJ1-1|13|NA|TRBV29-1
CSVLGQGNTEAFF
>TRBJ2-7|14|NA|TRBV7-2
CASSLIAVSYEQYF
>TRBJ1-4|14|NA|TRBV30
CAWSVTATNEKLFF
>TRBJ2-7|16|NA|TRBV5-8
CASSRRGRISQYEQYF
>TRBJ2-3|18|NA|TRBV5-6
CASSSGLPGGFRTDTQYF